This TCR beta chain was observed in a study of cytomegalovirus exposure and HLA in healthy donors. Study-wide results and caveats: There were reportedly fewer N-insertions in an Asian-associated ancestry cluster than the roughly 670-donor mean, in a later analysis.

Worth noting for this clone: The antigen is unknown.

PCR involved 60 Vbeta and 13 Jbeta primers. Only in-frame clones appear in the TCRdb table, and some are missing; sequencing was by immunoSEQ multiplex PCR. The table lists 150,000 to 200,000 clones, over 65% of them singletons. This sequence originates from a man aged 60 to 75 in good health and CMV-seronegative. Sequencing was performed on PBMCs.

CDR3 in amino acids: CASSRQGSLTYEQYF. CDR3 DNA sequence: TGTGCCAGCTCCAGACAGGGTTCGTTAACCTACGAGCAGTACTTC. The chain links TRBV5-8 to TRBJ2-7; TRBD1 aligns across 7 bases. Germline V gives CDR1 SGHTS, CDR2 YDEGEE. The CDR3 consists of 15 residues. The V and J ends lost 7 bases and 2 bases, in that order; junction bases with no gene match: 12.